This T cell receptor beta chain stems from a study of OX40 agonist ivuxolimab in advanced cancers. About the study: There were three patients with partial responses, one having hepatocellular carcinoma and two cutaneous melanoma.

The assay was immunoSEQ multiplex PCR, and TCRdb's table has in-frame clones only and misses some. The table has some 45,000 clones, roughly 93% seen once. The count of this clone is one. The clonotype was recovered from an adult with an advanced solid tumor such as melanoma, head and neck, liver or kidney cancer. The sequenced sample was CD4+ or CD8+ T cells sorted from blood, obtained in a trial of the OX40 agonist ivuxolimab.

This CDR3 is CASSEGQGNTEAFF. The DNA of the CDR3 is TGTGCCAGCAGTGAAGGGCAGGGGAACACTGAAGCTTTCTTT. The rearrangement uses TRBV6-5 and TRBJ1-1; perhaps TRBD1 as D (5 bases). This CDR3 is built from 14 residues. The V end lost 5 bases, the J end lost 1 base, and 11 bases lay between the germline ends. The V gene's germline CDR1 is MNHEY and CDR2 SVGAGI.